The 16 T cell receptor beta chains listed next were all sequenced from one sample in a study of Ad26.COV2.S vaccination and SARS-CoV-2 variants. The treatment here: 15 to 20 received Ad26.COV2.S at low or high dose, single or two shots; 5 received placebo; per-sample allocation not given. The samples were gathered on day 63 after the first injection of vaccine or placebo. This table comes from immunoSEQ multiplex PCR, and its TCRdb copy is limited to in-frame clones, with some not included. In the table there are nearly 400,000 clones, over 75% of which are singletons. Sequenced here: peripheral blood, sampled in a trial of Ad26.COV2.S vaccine versus placebo. The receptors stem from a person aged 18-65 years who received the Ad26.COV2.S COVID-19 vaccine or a placebo.

The rearrangement uses TRBV5-1 and TRBJ1-4; possible D gene TRBD1, 5 bases. There are 16 residues in the CDR3. Germline lookup yields CDR1 SGHRS and CDR2 YFSETQ. Trimming removed 1 base at V and 6 bases at J, with 16 bases between. The CDR3 reads CASSLHGLGGDEKLFF. The CDR3 DNA sequence: TGCGCCAGCAGCTTGCACGGGCTCGGAGGGGATGAAAAACTGTTTTTT.

The V call is TRBV10-3, the J call TRBJ1-2, with 7 bases fitting TRBD1. This CDR3 region has 12 residues. Germline CDR1 reads ENHRY; CDR2 reads SYGVKD. V lost 3 bases to trimming and J lost 8 bases; unmatched junction nucleotides: 3. The CDR3 coding sequence is TGTGCCATCAGTGACCGGGACAGCGGCTACACCTTC. Its translation is CAISDRDSGYTF.

The genes are TRBV6-2 or TRBV6-3 and TRBJ2-7; D is unclear. Trimming took off 6 bases at V and 0 bases at J, with 6 bases between the two ends. The germline V gene has CDR1 MNHEY and CDR2 SVGEGT. The CDR3 extends over 12 amino acids. CDR3 DNA sequence: TGTGCCAGCAGCATGAGCTCCTACGAGCAGTACTTC. This codes for CASSMSSYEQYF.

The J gene is TRBJ2-1, the V gene TRBV15; a weak D match, TRBD2 (7 bases). The CDR3 covers 15 residues. Germline V CDR1 and CDR2: LNHNV, YYDKDF (reference sequence). V lost 8 bases, J lost 2 bases, and 16 bases lay in between. The CDR3: CATRRGEGAYNEQFF. The DNA for the CDR3 is TGTGCCACCCGTCGGGGGGAGGGGGCCTACAATGAGCAGTTCTTC.

The V call is TRBV6-5, the J call TRBJ2-5; the D is unclear. Germline assignment: CDR1 MNHEY and CDR2 SVGAGI. V was cut by 0 bases and J by 2 bases, with 10 bases left in between. CDR3 size: 15 residues. The CDR3 sequence is CASSYSGSLQETQYF. Written as DNA, the CDR3 is TGTGCCAGCAGTTACTCGGGCAGCTTGCAAGAGACCCAGTACTTC.

The sample holds a few counts of this clone. This rearrangement joins TRBV28 to TRBJ2-7; 13 bases match TRBD2. Germline values: CDR1 MDHEN, CDR2 SYDVKM. This CDR3 has 16 amino acids. Trimming removed 6 bases from V and 4 bases from J; junction bases left unmatched: 9. The CDR3 nucleotides read TGTGCCAGCAGAGGACTAGCGGGAGCCAAGAGGTACGAGCAGTACTTC. It encodes CASRGLAGAKRYEQYF.

This chain links TRBV28 with TRBJ2-1; 7 bases align to TRBD2. With 3 bases clipped from V and 7 bases from J, the junction kept 6 bases outside the gene matches. From germline, CDR1 is MDHEN and CDR2 SYDVKM. This CDR3 has 14 residues. In nucleotides, the CDR3 is TGTGCCAGCAGTTTGGGGGGGAGTGGGAATGAGCAGTTCTTC. Amino acids: CASSLGGSGNEQFF.

The chain combines TRBV6-2 or TRBV6-3 with TRBJ2-7; D is undetermined. This CDR3 comprises 14 residues. V shed 2 bases and J shed 0 bases, with 8 bases lying between them. CDR1 is MNHEY and CDR2 is SVGEGT in the germline V gene. The CDR3 nucleotides are TGTGCCAGCAGTTACAGGACGGTCTCCTACGAGCAGTACTTC. It yields the protein CASSYRTVSYEQYF.

The DNA for the CDR3 is TGTGCCACCAGTGTCACAGCTAACACCGGGGAGCTGTTTTTT. Its translation: CATSVTANTGELFF. This chain joins TRBV24-1 and TRBJ2-2; no firm D call. CDR1 and CDR2 (germline): KGHDR, SFDVKD. Trimming removed 5 bases from V and 2 bases from J, with 8 bases in between. This CDR3 has 14 residues.

This chain links TRBV27 with TRBJ1-4; 7 bases map to TRBD1. Germline loops: CDR1 MNHEY, CDR2 SMNVEV (reference sequence). CDR3 size: 16 residues. V dropped 2 bases and J dropped 7; count of bases not matched to a gene: 10. The CDR3 DNA sequence: TGTGCCAGCAGTTTAGAACGGACAGGCTCGATTGAAAAACTGTTTTTT. This encodes CASSLERTGSIEKLFF.

The chain uses TRBV19 and TRBJ2-3; 9 bases agree with TRBD2. V shed 6 bases and J 0 bases; nucleotides not matched to a gene: 7. Germline V gives CDR1 LNHDA, CDR2 SQIVND (reference sequence). The CDR3 is made up of 16 amino acids. The CDR3 protein is CASREQREASTDTQYF. CDR3 in DNA: TGTGCCAGTAGAGAACAGCGGGAGGCTAGCACAGATACGCAGTATTTT.

This clone was seen only a few times. V usage is TRBV30 and J usage is TRBJ2-7; perhaps TRBD2 as D (6 bases). The CDR3 runs to 16 residues. Trimming took 3 bases from V and 2 from J, leaving 20 bases between them. In germline, CDR1 is GTSNPN, CDR2 SVGIG (reference sequence). In nucleotides, the CDR3 is TGTGCCTGGAGCCTTATGGGGGGTAGCGGCACCTACGAGCAGTACTTC. This codes for CAWSLMGGSGTYEQYF.

The chain carries TRBV18 and TRBJ2-7; D tentatively fits TRBD1 or TRBD2 (5 bases each). The CDR3 is 16 residues long. CDR1 is KGHSH and CDR2 is LQKENI in the germline V gene. The V end lost 4 bases, the J end lost 2 bases, and 18 bases lay between the germline ends. CDR3 bases: TGTGCCAGCTCACGGAACCAAGGGACCTCGGCCTACGAGCAGTACTTC. Translated, it gives CASSRNQGTSAYEQYF.

This chain connects TRBV29-1 to TRBJ2-1; D may correspond to TRBD1 or TRBD2 (5 bases each). Looked up from germline, CDR1 is SQVTM and CDR2 is ANQGSEA. The CDR3 spans 15 residues. Trimming cost V 5 bases and J 0 bases, with 14 bases left between them. CDR3 coding DNA: TGCAGCGTTCGGGGCGGCGACCGCTCCTACAATGAGCAGTTCTTC. It yields the protein CSVRGGDRSYNEQFF.

This chain uses TRBV3-1 (or the pseudogene TRBV3-2) with TRBJ2-2; 8 bases fit TRBD2. The germline CDR1 and CDR2 sequences are LGHDT and YNNKEL (reference sequence). The V gene end was trimmed by 4 bases and the J gene end by 4 bases; junction bases not matched to a gene: 11. CDR3 length: 17 residues. The CDR3 sequence: CASSRSSLAGTTGELFF. The CDR3 nucleotides read TGTGCCAGCAGCCGCTCCAGTTTAGCGGGAACCACCGGGGAGCTGTTTTTT.

This chain links TRBV11-2 with TRBJ2-5, with D unresolved. CDR1 is SGHAT, CDR2 FQNNGV, per germline. The V end was cut by 5 bases, the J end by 3 bases, with 7 bases between. CDR3 length: 12 residues. CDR3 residues: CASSPSEETQYF. DNA for the CDR3: TGTGCCAGCAGCCCCTCCGAAGAGACCCAGTACTTC.